Sequencing of this T cell receptor beta chain was carried out in a study of blood T cell repertoires in COVID-19. Study at large: Both acute and convalescent COVID-19 samples were obtained from the United States, Italy and Spain. The analysed material was cDNA or gDNA that came from T cells, B-cell-depleted T cells, or PBMCs.

During active infection, Seattle patients enrolled and were then monitored through disease. This CDR3 comprises 13 residues. Germline V gene lookup returns CDR1 ENHRY and CDR2 SYGVKD. In the original analysis: Amplification of reference gene primers was used by the study to estimate nucleated cell counts. Assay: immunoSEQ multiplex PCR; the TCRdb copy retains only in-frame clones and omits some. That table is the source of V, J and clone size, and D and trimming were worked out from the DNA. This sample has approximately 170,000 clones, with approximately 91% found just once. Worth noting for this clone: Germline and junction disagree at one end, which may indicate a read error.

J is TRBJ1-4 and V is TRBV10-3, with TRBD1 matching over 10 bases. This clonotype was obtained from a man aged 18 to 29 with COVID-19, enrolled during active disease. Sequenced sample: peripheral blood. CDR3 residues: CAIHRDRGEKLLF. The CDR3 DNA follows: TGTGCCATCCATAGGGACAGGGGTGAAAAACTGCTTTTT.